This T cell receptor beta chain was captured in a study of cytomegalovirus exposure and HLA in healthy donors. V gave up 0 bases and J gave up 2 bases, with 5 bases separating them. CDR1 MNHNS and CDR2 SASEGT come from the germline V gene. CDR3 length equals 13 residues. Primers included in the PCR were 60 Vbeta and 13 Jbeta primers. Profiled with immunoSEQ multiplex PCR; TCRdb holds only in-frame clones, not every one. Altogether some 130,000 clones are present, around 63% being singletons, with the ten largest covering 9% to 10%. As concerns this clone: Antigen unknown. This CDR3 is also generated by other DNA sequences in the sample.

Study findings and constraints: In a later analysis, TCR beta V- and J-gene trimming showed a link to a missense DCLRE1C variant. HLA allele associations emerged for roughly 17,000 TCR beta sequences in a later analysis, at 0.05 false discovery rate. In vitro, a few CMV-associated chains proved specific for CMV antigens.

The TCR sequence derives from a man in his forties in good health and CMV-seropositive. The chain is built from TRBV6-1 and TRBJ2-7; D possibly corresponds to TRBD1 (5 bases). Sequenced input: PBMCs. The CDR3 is CASSEAGPYEQYF. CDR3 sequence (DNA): TGTGCCAGCAGTGAAGCGGGGCCCTACGAGCAGTACTTC.